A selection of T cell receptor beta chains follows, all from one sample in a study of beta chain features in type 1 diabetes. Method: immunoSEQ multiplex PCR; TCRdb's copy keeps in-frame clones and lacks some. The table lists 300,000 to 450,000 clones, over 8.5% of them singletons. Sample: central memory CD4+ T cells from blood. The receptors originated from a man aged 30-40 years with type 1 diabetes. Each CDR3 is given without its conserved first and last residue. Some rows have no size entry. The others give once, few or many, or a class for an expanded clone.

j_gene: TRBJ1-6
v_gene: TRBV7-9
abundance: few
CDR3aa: ASTLGGSSSPLH

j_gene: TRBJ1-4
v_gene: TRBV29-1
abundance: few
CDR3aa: SVGQTNEKLF

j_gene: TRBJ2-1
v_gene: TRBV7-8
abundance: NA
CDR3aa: ASRTGPGSDEQF

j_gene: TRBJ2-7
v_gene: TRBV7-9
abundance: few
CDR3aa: ASSLLEGGYEQY

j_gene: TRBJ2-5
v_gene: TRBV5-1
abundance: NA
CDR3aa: ASSILAGEETQY

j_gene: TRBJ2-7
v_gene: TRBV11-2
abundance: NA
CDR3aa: ASSAWEKAYSYEQY

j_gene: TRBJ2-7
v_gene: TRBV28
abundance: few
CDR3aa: ASSEGPGLPKEY

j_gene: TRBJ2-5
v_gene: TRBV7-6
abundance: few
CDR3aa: ASSLDRREGETQY

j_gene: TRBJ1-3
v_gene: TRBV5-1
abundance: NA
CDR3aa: ASSPAEPGNTIY

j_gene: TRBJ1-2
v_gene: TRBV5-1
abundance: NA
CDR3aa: ASSLAVQGSSYT

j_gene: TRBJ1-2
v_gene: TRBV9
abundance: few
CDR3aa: ASSVWTGGAGGYT

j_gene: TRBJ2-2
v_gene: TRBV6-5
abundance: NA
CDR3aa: ASSGGARSGELF

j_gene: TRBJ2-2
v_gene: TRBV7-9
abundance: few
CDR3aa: ASSLGLAGETGELF

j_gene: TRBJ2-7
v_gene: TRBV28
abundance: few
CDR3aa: ASSPADGTGAYEQY

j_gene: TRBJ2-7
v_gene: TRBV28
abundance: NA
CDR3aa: ASSSYSYEQY

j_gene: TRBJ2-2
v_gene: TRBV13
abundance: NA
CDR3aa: ASSVGTGDLTGELF

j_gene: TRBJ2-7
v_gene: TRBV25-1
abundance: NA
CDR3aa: ASSPLAGIGSDEQY

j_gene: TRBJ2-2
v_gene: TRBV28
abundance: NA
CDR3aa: ASSFGLRTTGELF

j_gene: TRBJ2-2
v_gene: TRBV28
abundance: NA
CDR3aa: AARPPGLGNTGELF

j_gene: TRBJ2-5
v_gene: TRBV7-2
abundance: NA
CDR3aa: ASSSGQGLLGTQY

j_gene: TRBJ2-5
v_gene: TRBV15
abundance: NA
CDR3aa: ATSRDIATETQY

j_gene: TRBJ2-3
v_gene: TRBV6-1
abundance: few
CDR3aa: ASSFRAGADTQY

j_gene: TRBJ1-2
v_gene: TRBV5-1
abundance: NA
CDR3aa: ASSLGDRLQYGYT

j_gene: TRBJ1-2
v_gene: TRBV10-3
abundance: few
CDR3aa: AISPQHGANYGYT

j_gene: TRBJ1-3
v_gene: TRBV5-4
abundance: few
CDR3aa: ASSSPVGGGNTIY

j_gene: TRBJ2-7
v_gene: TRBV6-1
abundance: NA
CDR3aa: ASSAKQGVEQY

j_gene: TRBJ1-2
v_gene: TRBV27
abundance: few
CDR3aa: ASSQTRTTGGT

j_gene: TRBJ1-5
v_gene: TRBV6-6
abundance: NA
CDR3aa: ASSYRQAGQPQH

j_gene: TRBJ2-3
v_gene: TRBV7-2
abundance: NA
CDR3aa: ASSLTGRDTQY

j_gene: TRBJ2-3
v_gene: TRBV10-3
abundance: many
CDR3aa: AITPDTSTDTQY

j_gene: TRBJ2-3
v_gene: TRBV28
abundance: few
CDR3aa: ASARGGQTDTQY

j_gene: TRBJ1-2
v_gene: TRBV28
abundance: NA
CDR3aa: ASSLGTGTGQNYGYT

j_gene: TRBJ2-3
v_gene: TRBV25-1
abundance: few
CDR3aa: ASSIRDTQY